A single sample gave rise to the 18 T cell receptor beta chains below, sequenced in a study of CD8 T cells in ankylosing spondylitis. One entry per CDR3 protein results from TCRdb running MiXCR on the 5' RACE reads. This table holds 190,000 or so distinct CDR3 sequences, around 13% found once. Specimen: blood, either unsorted or a sorted T cell fraction (not recorded which). The receptors originated from a male donor with ankylosing spondylitis or in good health (not recorded which).

There are a few counts of this clonotype. The chain links TRBV20-1 to TRBJ2-7; TRBD2 agrees at 8 bases. CDR1 and CDR2 from the germline V gene are DFQATT and SNEGSKA (reference sequence). This CDR3 spans 14 amino acids. With 6 bases clipped from V and 2 bases from J, the junction kept 9 bases outside the gene matches. Here the CDR3 DNA reads TGCAGTGCACCCACTAGCGGACGTCCCTACGAGCAGTACTTC. This encodes CSAPTSGRPYEQYF.

The chain couples TRBV15 to TRBJ2-3; D remains unclear. V shed 8 bases and J shed 1 base, with 16 bases lying between them. Germline CDR1 reads LNHNV; CDR2 reads YYDKDF (reference sequence). The CDR3 contains 15 residues. CDR3 bases: TGTGCCACCTCAGCAAGTCCCGCGGGCACAGATACGCAGTATTTT. Translating gives CATSASPAGTDTQYF.

The J gene is TRBJ2-1, the V gene TRBV3-1; D is perhaps TRBD2 (5 bases). Germline V CDR1 and CDR2: LGHDT, YNNKEL (reference sequence). Trimming left V 0 bases short and J 0 bases short, with 12 bases between. CDR3 length equals 17 residues. The chain's CDR3 is CASSQDVGGLSYNEQFF. The CDR3 nucleotides read TGTGCCAGCAGCCAAGATGTCGGCGGACTCTCCTACAATGAGCAGTTCTTC.

This clonotype has at least ten counts. The genes are TRBV27 and TRBJ1-5; D unresolved. Trimming shortened V by 5 bases and J by 0 bases, and 8 bases separated the two germline ends. CDR1 and CDR2 from the germline V gene are MNHEY and SMNVEV (reference sequence). The length of the CDR3 is 14 residues. CDR3 in amino acids: CASSPQYSNQPQHF. The CDR3 coding sequence is TGTGCCAGCAGTCCCCAGTATAGCAATCAGCCCCAGCATTTT.

This rearrangement joins TRBV4-1 to TRBJ2-7, with D possibly called TRBD1 or TRBD2 (5 bases each). Trimming shortened V by 6 bases and J by 4 bases, and 16 bases separated the two germline ends. The CDR3 runs 14 residues. CDR1 and CDR2 from the germline V gene are MGHRA and YSYEKL. In nucleotides, the CDR3 is TGCGCCAGCAGAGCCCGGGACCGATCTTACGAGCAGTACTTC. As protein: CASRARDRSYEQYF.

J is TRBJ2-7 and V is TRBV12-3 or TRBV12-4; 8 bases match TRBD1. The CDR3 length is 15 residues. V lost 3 bases and J lost 3; bases outside the gene matches: 7. CDR3 nucleotides: TGTGCCAGCAGTTTCGGACAGGGTTCAGGCTACGAGCAGTACTTC. Encoded protein: CASSFGQGSGYEQYF.

This clonotype was recorded a few times. This chain uses TRBV7-9 with TRBJ2-7; no reliable D call. Germline CDR1 reads SEHNR; CDR2 reads FQNEAQ (reference sequence). This CDR3 is built from 14 residues. The ends were cut back, 2 bases at V and 0 bases at J, with 8 bases in the middle. The CDR3 here is CASSLSDTSYEQYF. DNA of the CDR3: TGTGCCAGCAGCTTAAGTGACACCTCCTACGAGCAGTACTTC.

This chain connects TRBV30 to TRBJ2-7, with a weak D call TRBD1 (5 bases). CDR3 length equals 11 residues. Trimming removed 8 bases from V and 5 bases from J, with 13 bases in between. Germline CDR1 and CDR2: GTSNPN and SVGIG (reference sequence). The CDR3 region has the DNA TGTGCCGCACAGGAGCTGGACGAGCAGTACTTC. Translated, it gives CAAQELDEQYF. The complete variable domain, with remaining parts taken from reference TRBV30 and TRBJ2-7, reads SQTIHQWPATLVQPVGSPLSLECTVEGTSNPNLYWYRQAAGRGLQLLFYSVGIGQISSEVPQNLSASRPQDRQFILSSKKLLLSDSGFYLCAAQELDEQYFGPGTRLTVT.

The rearrangement uses TRBV3-1 and TRBJ2-3; D ambiguous. Germline V gives CDR1 LGHDT, CDR2 YNNKEL (reference sequence). The CDR3 is 15 residues long. V lost 4 bases, J lost 0 bases, and 11 bases lay in between. The CDR3 DNA sequence: TGTGCCAGCAGCCCTGGAAGATCGAGCACAGATACGCAGTATTTT. Protein sequence: CASSPGRSSTDTQYF.

The sample holds many counts of this clonotype. The chain joins TRBV12-3 or TRBV12-4 to TRBJ1-5, with 10 bases identical to TRBD1. J gave up 6 bases and V 3 bases, and 5 bases lay outside the gene matches. This CDR3 is 15 amino acids long. The CDR3 region has the DNA TGTGCCAGCAGTTTTGGGACAGGGGATGGTCAGCCCCAGCATTTT. This gives the protein CASSFGTGDGQPQHF.

The chain combines TRBV7-9 with TRBJ2-7; TRBD1 matches 10 bases. CDR1 and CDR2 (germline): SEHNR, FQNEAQ (reference sequence). The CDR3 contains 15 residues. The V and J ends lost 4 bases and 0 bases, in that order; junction bases with no gene match: 3. The CDR3 sequence is CASSWGQGSSYEQYF. Here the CDR3 DNA reads TGTGCCAGCAGCTGGGGACAGGGGAGCTCCTACGAGCAGTACTTC. Combining the CDR3 with reference TRBV7-9 and TRBJ2-7 gives the whole variable domain DTGVSQNPRHKITKRGQNVTFRCDPISEHNRLYWYRQTLGQGPEFLTYFQNEAQLEKSRLLSDRFSAERPKGSFSTLEIQRTEQGDSAMYLCASSWGQGSSYEQYFGPGTRLTVT.

The rearrangement joins TRBV5-1 to TRBJ2-4, with 8 nucleotides matching TRBD1. CDR1 and CDR2 (germline): SGHRS, YFSETQ. V lost 0 bases to trimming and J lost 0 bases; unmatched junction nucleotides: 5. This CDR3 is built from 17 residues. DNA for the CDR3: TGCGCCAGCAGCTTGGGCGACAGGGGTTTAGCCAAAAACATTCAGTACTTC. It codes for CASSLGDRGLAKNIQYF.

The chain joins TRBV27 to TRBJ1-2; 7 positions match TRBD1. Per germline, CDR1 MNHEY and CDR2 SMNVEV (reference sequence). The CDR3 loop spans 15 amino acids. V shed 4 bases, J shed 6 bases, and the junction held 11 bases outside the gene matches. CDR3 sequence: CASSSRQGLGDGYTF. The CDR3 coding sequence is TGTGCCAGCAGTTCCAGACAGGGATTGGGAGATGGCTACACCTTC.

This clonotype was found a few times. The gene calls are TRBV7-9 and TRBJ2-1, with 9 bases identical to TRBD1. The length of the CDR3 is 16 residues. The trim removed 4 bases at V and 7 bases at J, leaving 11 bases unmatched. Germline-derived CDR1 and CDR2 are SEHNR and FQNEAQ (reference sequence). In DNA form, the CDR3 reads TGTGCCAGCAGCTCAGACCGACAGGGGGGGCTGAATGAGCAGTTCTTC. It specifies CASSSDRQGGLNEQFF.

At least ten counts were recorded for this clonotype. This sequence joins TRBV15 and TRBJ1-5; tentative D call: TRBD1 (5 bases). This CDR3 is 15 amino acids long. Germline V CDR1 and CDR2: LNHNV, YYDKDF (reference sequence). Trimming stripped 0 bases from V and 7 bases from J, with 13 bases between. The CDR3 DNA is TGTGCCACCAGCAGAGAACACTTAGGGGAACAGCCCCAGCATTTT. It encodes CATSREHLGEQPQHF.

The rearrangement joins TRBV20-1 to TRBJ2-5, with 7 bases that match TRBD1. CDR1 is DFQATT and CDR2 is SNEGSKA in the germline V gene (reference sequence). The CDR3 consists of 18 residues. V shed 0 bases, J shed 0 bases, and the junction held 13 bases outside the gene matches. Here the CDR3 reads CSARDPLGQESYQETQYF. The DNA for the CDR3 is TGCAGTGCTAGAGACCCTCTCGGACAGGAGTCGTACCAAGAGACCCAGTACTTC.

The chain links TRBV4-1 to TRBJ2-5; 10 nucleotides agree with TRBD2. This CDR3 is 14 amino acids long. The germline CDR1 and CDR2 sequences are MGHRA and YSYEKL. The V gene end was trimmed by 1 base and the J gene end by 7 bases; junction bases not matched to a gene: 3. The CDR3 here is CASSQASGSGTQYF. For the CDR3, the DNA is TGCGCCAGCAGCCAAGCTAGCGGGAGCGGGACCCAGTACTTC.

This clonotype was picked up a small number of times. This sequence joins TRBV20-1 and TRBJ2-1; no firm D call. The CDR3 extends over 15 amino acids. The germline CDR1 and CDR2 sequences are DFQATT and SNEGSKA (reference sequence). Trimming took off 0 bases at V and 2 bases at J, with 11 bases between the two ends. CDR3 residues: CSARDRVGPYNEQFF. CDR3 bases: TGCAGTGCTAGAGATCGGGTCGGGCCCTACAATGAGCAGTTCTTC.